These 21 T cell receptor beta chains share one sample of origin, sequenced in a study of CD8+CD57+ T cells in acquired aplastic anemia. The template used for profiling TCR beta VDJ and CDR3 was genomic DNA. One entry per CDR3 protein, called by TCRdb with MiXCR from the reads. Of roughly 250,000 distinct CDR3 sequences listed, more than 45% are singletons. Only patients with CD8+CD57+ cell expansion on flow cytometry were chosen for sequencing. Material: sorted CD4+, CD8+, or CD8+CD57+ T cells (not recorded which) from PBMCs. These receptors were collected from a human donor with aplastic anemia.

This clonotype was observed at least ten times. This chain links TRBV14 with TRBJ2-7, with D possibly matching TRBD1 (5 bases). Germline V gene sequence: CDR1 SGHDN, CDR2 FVKESK. The CDR3 consists of 14 residues. Deletions cut 4 bases from V and 12 bases from J, with 22 bases between. The CDR3 region is CASSLNSRAPASYF. For the CDR3, the DNA is TGTGCCAGCAGCCTAAACTCCAGGGCCCCAGCCTCGTACTTC. The whole variable domain, filled in from reference TRBV14 and TRBJ2-7, reads EAGVTQFPSHSVIEKGQTVTLRCDPISGHDNLYWYRRVMGKEIKFLLHFVKESKQDESGMPNNRFLAERTGGTYSTLKVQPAELEDSGVYFCASSLNSRAPASYFGPGTRLTVT.

This clonotype showed up many times. The chain uses TRBV5-8 and TRBJ1-1; D call uncertain. The CDR3 has 15 residues. The V end was cut by 0 bases, the J end by 5 bases, with 14 bases between. The germline gives CDR1 SGHTS, CDR2 YDEGEE. CDR3 in DNA: TGTGCCAGCAGCTTGGGCAATGGGAGGTTAACTGAAGCTTTCTTT. This sequence encodes CASSLGNGRLTEAFF.

This clonotype was detected many times. The chain links TRBV12-3 or TRBV12-4 to TRBJ1-5, with D perhaps TRBD1 (6 bases). Trimming shortened V by 5 bases and J by 2 bases, and 16 bases separated the two germline ends. CDR3 length: 16 amino acids. CDR3 nucleotides: TGTGCCAGCAGTCCCACAGGGCGAGGTGGCAATCAGCCCCAGCATTTT. The encoded protein is CASSPTGRGGNQPQHF.

This clonotype was observed many times. This rearrangement joins TRBV29-1 to TRBJ2-1; D unclear. Germline V gene lookup returns CDR1 SQVTM and CDR2 ANQGSEA. This CDR3 region has 13 residues. Trimming took off 1 base at V and 4 bases at J, with 8 bases between the two ends. This chain's CDR3 is CSVEGHIYNEQFF. CDR3 coding DNA: TGCAGCGTTGAAGGACATATTTACAATGAGCAGTTCTTC.

This clonotype was seen only a few times. The chain has TRBV12-3 or TRBV12-4 and TRBJ2-3; D is ambiguous. Between the trimmed V and J ends, which lost 6 bases and 1 base, there was a span of 26 bases. The CDR3 contains 19 residues. CDR3 loop: CASSSIRSREVLGTDTQYF. The CDR3 DNA reads as TGTGCCAGCAGCTCGATAAGGTCTAGGGAAGTTCTGGGCACAGATACGCAGTATTTT.

V and J are TRBV7-2 and TRBJ1-5, with no clear D. Deletions cut 4 bases from V and 3 bases from J, with 7 bases between. CDR3 length: 13 residues. CDR1 SGHTA and CDR2 FQGNSA come from the germline V gene. CDR3 sequence reads: CASSSHLNQPQHF. CDR3 in DNA: TGTGCCAGCAGCTCGCACCTCAATCAGCCCCAGCATTTT.

This clonotype came up many times. V and J are TRBV9 and TRBJ1-2; 10 bases agree with TRBD1. The CDR3 is 15 amino acids. CDR1 and CDR2 from the germline V gene are SGDLS and YYNGEE. The junction had 4 bases not matched to a gene; V was cut back by 0 bases and J by 5 bases. The CDR3 bases are TGTGCCAGCAGCGTAGCCAGGGACAGGGGATATGGCTACACCTTC. Amino acid sequence: CASSVARDRGYGYTF.

The chain is built from TRBV6-4 and TRBJ2-2, with 7 bases fitting TRBD1. Losses at the gene ends were 6 bases for V and 4 bases for J; bases not matched to a gene: 5. This CDR3 contains 14 residues. From germline, CDR1 is MRHNA and CDR2 SNTAGT. The CDR3 loop reads CASRGTASTGELFF. CDR3 DNA sequence: TGTGCCAGCAGAGGGACAGCGAGCACCGGGGAGCTGTTTTTT.

The chain has TRBV4-2 and TRBJ2-5; 16 nucleotides line up with TRBD2. The CDR3 has 17 residues. Germline V CDR1 and CDR2: LGHNA, YNFKEQ. The ends lost 4 bases at V and 11 bases at J; junction bases unmatched: 13. The CDR3 nucleotides read TGTGCCAGCAGCCGCGCCGGGACTAGCGGGAGGGTCGGGGAGCAGTACTTC. It encodes CASSRAGTSGRVGEQYF.

This clonotype was seen only a few times. Possible read error: a much larger clone is one base away. This chain connects TRBV14 to TRBJ2-7; D call uncertain. CDR1 SGHDN and CDR2 FVKESK come from the germline V gene. CDR3 length equals 12 residues. The CDR3 region is CASGQDHYEQYF. In nucleotides, the CDR3 is TGTGCCAGCGGCCAAGATCACTACGAGCAGTACTTC.

The chain has TRBV10-1 and TRBJ2-7; D perhaps matches TRBD2 (5 bases). The CDR3 contains 13 residues. Germline V gene data show CDR1 as WNHNN and CDR2 as SYGVQD (reference sequence). The V end lost 3 bases, the J end lost 4 bases, and 10 bases lay between the germline ends. The CDR3 sequence is CASSDGGPYEQYF. Here the CDR3 DNA reads TGCGCCAGCAGTGATGGCGGGCCTTACGAGCAGTACTTC.

This chain connects TRBV20-1 to TRBJ2-1; D possibly corresponds to TRBD1 (5 bases). The CDR3 runs to 13 residues. Looked up from germline, CDR1 is DFQATT and CDR2 is SNEGSKA (reference sequence). Trimming stripped 5 bases from V and 6 bases from J, with 14 bases between. The CDR3 DNA reads as TGCAGTGCTCGTGGTGGGGCGATCAATGAGCAGTTCTTC. Translation: CSARGGAINEQFF.

This clonotype was recorded many times. The V gene is TRBV15, the J gene TRBJ2-1, with D uncertain. V was trimmed by 0 bases and J by 7 bases, leaving 16 bases between them. This CDR3 comprises 16 residues. Germline V gives CDR1 LNHNV, CDR2 YYDKDF (reference sequence). CDR3 sequence (DNA): TGTGCCACCAGCAGAGACCCGGTTGTTAGTGGTAATGAGCAGTTCTTC. Amino acids: CATSRDPVVSGNEQFF.

This clonotype appeared once. V usage is TRBV7-2 and J usage is TRBJ2-5, with TRBD1 matching over 10 bases. Trimming cost V 2 bases and J 5 bases; bases outside gene matches: 5. Germline-derived CDR1 and CDR2 are SGHTA and FQGNSA. There are 15 residues in the CDR3. This chain's CDR3 is CASSLRQGARETQYF. The CDR3, as DNA: TGTGCCAGCAGCTTAAGACAGGGGGCAAGGGAGACCCAGTACTTC. The complete variable domain, with remaining parts taken from reference TRBV7-2 and TRBJ2-5, reads GAGVSQSPSNKVTEKGKDVELRCDPISGHTALYWYRQSLGQGLEFLIYFQGNSAPDKSGLPSDRFSAERTGGSVSTLTIQRTQQEDSAVYLCASSLRQGARETQYFGPGTRLLVL.

Worth noting for this clonotype: Being one base from a much bigger clone, this may be a read error. V gene TRBV12-3 or TRBV12-4 combines with J gene TRBJ2-3; D unclear. The V gene lost 7 bases and the J gene lost 3 bases, with 8 bases spanning the gap. This CDR3 is 12 amino acids long. CDR3 in DNA: TGTGCCAGCAAAGACATGACAGATACGCAGTATTTT. It specifies CASKDMTDTQYF.

This clonotype was found many times. The chain has TRBV7-6 and TRBJ2-3; 7 positions agree with TRBD1. There are 14 residues in the CDR3. The ends lost 5 bases at V and 6 bases at J; junction bases unmatched: 8. Germline V CDR1 and CDR2: SGHVS, FNYEAQ. The CDR3 bases are TGTGCCAGCAGCCCTCTCTCCAGGGGGGATACGCAGTATTTT. Encoded protein: CASSPLSRGDTQYF.

A remark on this clonotype: This likely comes from a read error, as the CDR3 has no conserved phenylalanine or tryptophan at its end. The chain employs TRBV19 and TRBJ1-6, with 8 bases that match TRBD1. The CDR3 runs to 14 residues. From germline, CDR1 is LNHDA and CDR2 SQIVND (reference sequence). The V gene end was trimmed by 9 bases and the J gene end by 10 bases; junction bases not matched to a gene: 11. Here the CDR3 reads CASRGRQEHSPLHS. The CDR3 DNA follows: TGTGCCAGCAGGGGGCGGCAGGAACACTCACCCCTCCACTCT.

This clonotype was counted a few times. Being one base from a much bigger clone, this may be a read error. The chain uses TRBV7-6 and TRBJ2-7, with D perhaps matching TRBD1 or TRBD2 (5 bases each). Germline V lookup: CDR1 SGHVS, CDR2 FNYEAQ. This CDR3 has 15 amino acids. The CDR3 region is CASSPEMSGTYEQDF. CDR3 nucleotides: TGTGCCAGCAGCCCAGAAATGTCGGGGACCTACGAGCAGGACTTC.

This clonotype was picked up many times. The chain recombines TRBV14 with TRBJ1-1, with D possibly TRBD1 on 6 matching bases. The V gene lost 4 bases and the J gene lost 4 bases, with 13 bases spanning the gap. CDR3 length: 14 amino acids. Germline CDR1 is SGHDN and CDR2 is FVKESK. This chain's CDR3 is CASSLGARVTEAFF. In DNA, the CDR3 is TGTGCCAGCAGCCTGGGGGCGCGGGTCACTGAAGCTTTCTTT.

At least ten counts were recorded for this clonotype. This chain connects TRBV12-5 to TRBJ1-1; unclear D gene. Trimming cost V 4 bases and J 8 bases, with 14 bases left between them. The CDR3 length is 13 residues. Germline CDR1 and CDR2: LGHNT and FRNRAP. CDR3 sequence reads: CASGSPGILEAFF. Here the CDR3 DNA reads TGTGCTAGTGGTTCGCCCGGGATCCTAGAAGCTTTCTTT. Full variable domain (missing parts from reference TRBV12-5 and TRBJ1-1): DARVTQTPRHKVTEMGQEVTMRCQPILGHNTVFWYRQTMMQGLELLAYFRNRAPLDDSGMPKDRFSAEMPDATLATLKIQPSEPRDSAVYFCASGSPGILEAFFGQGTRLTVV.

This clonotype appeared many times. The rearrangement links TRBV15 to TRBJ2-5, with TRBD1 matching over 9 bases. Trimming removed 1 base from V and 5 bases from J; junction bases left unmatched: 5. This CDR3 comprises 15 residues. From germline, CDR1 is LNHNV and CDR2 YYDKDF (reference sequence). The CDR3: CATSRGGGTGETQYF. DNA for the CDR3: TGTGCCACCAGCAGAGGGGGCGGGACAGGGGAGACCCAGTACTTC.